This T cell receptor (beta chain) was retrieved from a study of blood T cells in healthy people across ages. The study's findings and limits: In older individuals, TCR beta diversity per million T cells was lower, falling roughly linearly with age. A greater number of naive CD4+ cells and higher diversity distinguished long-lived donors from aged donors.

The study recruited healthy Caucasian donors from Russia who were aged about 6 to 90. Each sample provided at least 5.5 micrograms of extracted total RNA. Combining a sample-barcoded 5' primer with a J-beta primer mix, a second PCR ran for about 7 to 11 cycles. TCRdb reprocessed the 5' RACE reads via MiXCR and lists one record per CDR3 protein. This sample yields about 1 million distinct CDR3 sequences, of which roughly 45% are seen a single time; over 15% belongs to the top ten. This clonotype has a handful of counts. Its target is not known. The length of the CDR3 is 14 residues. V shed 5 bases and J shed 0 bases, with 10 bases lying between them. Germline V gene sequence: CDR1 MNHEY, CDR2 SMNVEV (reference sequence).

This chain joins TRBV27 and TRBJ1-2, with D unclear. Sequenced input: blood. The TCR originated in a woman aged 55-69 years in good health. The CDR3 bases are TGTGCCAGCAGTCAGACCTTCTCTAACTATGGCTACACCTTC. Protein sequence: CASSQTFSNYGYTF.